This T cell receptor (beta chain) was identified during a study of blood T cells in healthy people across ages. It was with a sample-barcoded 5' primer and a J-beta primer mix that a second PCR of about 6 to 12 cycles was run. MiXCR was run by TCRdb on the 5' RACE reads, yielding one entry per CDR3 protein. Of around 580,000 distinct CDR3 sequences in the sample, around 50% were seen once. The V end lost 5 bases, the J end lost 3 bases, and 17 bases lay between the germline ends. This CDR3 has 16 amino acids. Germline V gene data show CDR1 as SGHVS and CDR2 as FNYEAQ. Input material: blood. V and J are TRBV7-6 and TRBJ1-5; D unclear. The origin of this receptor is a man older than 75 in good health. The CDR3 DNA reads TGTGCCAGCAGCCCGTACAGTATTCAGGACAATCAGCCCCAGCATTTT. As protein: CASSPYSIQDNQPQHF. Complete variable domain (other parts from reference TRBV7-6 and TRBJ1-5): GAGVSQSPRYKVTKRGQDVALRCDPISGHVSLYWYRQALGQGPEFLTYFNYEAQQDKSGLPNDRFSAERPEGSISTLTIQRTEQRDSAMYRCASSPYSIQDNQPQHFGDGTRLSIL.